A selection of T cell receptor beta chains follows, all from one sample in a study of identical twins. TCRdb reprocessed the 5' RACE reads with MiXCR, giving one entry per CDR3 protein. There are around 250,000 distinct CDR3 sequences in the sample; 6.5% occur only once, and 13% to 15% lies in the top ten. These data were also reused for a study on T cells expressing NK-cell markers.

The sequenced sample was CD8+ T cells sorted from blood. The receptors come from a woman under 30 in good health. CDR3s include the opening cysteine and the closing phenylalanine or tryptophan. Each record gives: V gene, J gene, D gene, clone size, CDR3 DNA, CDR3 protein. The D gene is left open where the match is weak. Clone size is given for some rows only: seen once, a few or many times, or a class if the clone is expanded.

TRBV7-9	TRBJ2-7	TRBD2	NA	TGTGCCAGCAGCCAACCCACGGGGGGCTACGAGCAGTACTTC	CASSQPTGGYEQYF
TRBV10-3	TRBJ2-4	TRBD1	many	TGTGCCATCAGTGAGTCGGGGACAGTAGCCAAAAACATTCAGTACTTC	CAISESGTVAKNIQYF
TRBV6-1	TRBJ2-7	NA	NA	TGTGCCAGCACCGTCTGGGGGGCTGGCGACGAGCAGTACTTC	CASTVWGAGDEQYF
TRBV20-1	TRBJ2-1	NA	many	TGCAGTGCTCGGGACCCGGGGAGAGTCTACAATGAGCAGTTCTTC	CSARDPGRVYNEQFF
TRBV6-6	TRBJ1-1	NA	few	TGTGCCTCCTCCAGGGCGACTGAAGCTTTCTTT	CASSRATEAFF
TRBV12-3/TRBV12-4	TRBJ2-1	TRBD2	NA	TGTGCCAGCAGCCCCCGACTAGCGGGGGGGCGGGATGAGCAGTTCTTC	CASSPRLAGGRDEQFF
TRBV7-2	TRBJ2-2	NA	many	TGTGCCAGCAGCTTATTGCGGGGAGAGGGTAACGGGGAGCTGTTTTTT	CASSLLRGEGNGELFF
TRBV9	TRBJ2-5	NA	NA	TGTGCCAGCAGCGTAGGGGCCTCCCTAGGCCGCCAAGAGACCCAGTACTTC	CASSVGASLGRQETQYF
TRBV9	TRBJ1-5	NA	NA	TGTGCCAGCAGCGTGGACCTTAGCAATCAGCCCCAGCATTTT	CASSVDLSNQPQHF
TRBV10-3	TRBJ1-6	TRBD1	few	TGTGCCATCAGTGAAAATCCGGACAGGCGGGATTCACCCCTCCACTTT	CAISENPDRRDSPLHF
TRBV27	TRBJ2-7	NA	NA	TGTGCCAGCAGTGTGGGGCGGGAATTCGACGAGCAGTACTTC	CASSVGREFDEQYF
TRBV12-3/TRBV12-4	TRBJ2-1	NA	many	TGTGCCAGCAGCATAAACTTGGCGGGACAGTACAATGAGCAGTTCTTC	CASSINLAGQYNEQFF
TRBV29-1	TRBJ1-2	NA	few	TGCAGCGTTGAGGGCAGGAGATTGGAGGGCTACACCTTC	CSVEGRRLEGYTF
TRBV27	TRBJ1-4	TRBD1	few	TGTGCCAGCAGTGAGACAGGGAGGGATGAAAAACTGTTTTTT	CASSETGRDEKLFF
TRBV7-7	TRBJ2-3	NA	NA	TGTGCTAGCAGGGGGGGACGGATACGCGGAGATACGCAGTATTTT	CASRGGRIRGDTQYF
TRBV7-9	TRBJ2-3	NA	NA	TGTGCCAGCAGCTTAGGGGTCGACAGAAGGGCAGATACGCAGTATTTT	CASSLGVDRRADTQYF
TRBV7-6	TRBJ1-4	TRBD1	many	TGTGCCAGCAGCCCCCGGACAGGGGGGGGGGAAAAACTGTTTTTT	CASSPRTGGGEKLFF
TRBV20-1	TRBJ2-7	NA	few	TGCAGTGTTAGGGGTGGACTAAAGTCCTACGAGCAGTACTTC	CSVRGGLKSYEQYF
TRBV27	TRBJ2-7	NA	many	TGTGCCAGCAGTTTGTGGGGGACGGGGTCGACCGAGCAGTACTTC	CASSLWGTGSTEQYF
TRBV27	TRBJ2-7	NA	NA	TGTGCCAGCAGTTTTGGGGCAGGGGACACCTACGAGCAGTACTTC	CASSFGAGDTYEQYF
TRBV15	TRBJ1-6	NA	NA	TGTGCCACCAGCAGAGGTTATAATTCACCCCTCCACTTT	CATSRGYNSPLHF
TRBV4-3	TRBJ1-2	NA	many	TGCGCCAGCAGCACAATGACACTGGAGGGAGCTAACTATGGCTACACCTTC	CASSTMTLEGANYGYTF
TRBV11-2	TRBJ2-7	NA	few	TGTGCCAGCAGGGTGGGTCCAGCCCATGGATCCTACGAGCAGTACTTC	CASRVGPAHGSYEQYF
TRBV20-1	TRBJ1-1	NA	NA	TGCAGTGCTAGACAGGGCCGGGGCACTGAAGCTTTCTTT	CSARQGRGTEAFF
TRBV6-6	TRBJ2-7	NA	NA	TGTGCCAGCAGCCCGACTTACGAGCAGTACTTC	CASSPTYEQYF
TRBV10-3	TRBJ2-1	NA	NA	TGTGCCATCACCAGGGATACGACCAATGAGCAGTTCTTC	CAITRDTTNEQFF
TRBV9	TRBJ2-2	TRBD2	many	TGTGCCAGCAGTTCGGCGGGAGCAGGGGAGCTGTTTTTT	CASSSAGAGELFF
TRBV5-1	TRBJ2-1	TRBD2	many	TGCGCCAGCAGCTTGGCTCTAGGACTAGCGGCCTACAATGAGCAGTTCTTC	CASSLALGLAAYNEQFF
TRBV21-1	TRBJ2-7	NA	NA	TGTGCCAGCGTTAGCCGGGGCTCCTACGAGCAGTACTTC	CASVSRGSYEQYF
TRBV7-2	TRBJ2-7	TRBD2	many	TGTGCCAGCAGACTGAGCGGGATGTCCTACGAGCAGTACTTC	CASRLSGMSYEQYF
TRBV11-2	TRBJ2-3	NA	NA	TGTGCCAGCAGAGGCCTAGGGGATACGCAGTATTTT	CASRGLGDTQYF
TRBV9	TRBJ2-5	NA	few	TGTGCCAGCAGCGACCAAGGGACCAACCAAGAGACCCAGTACTTC	CASSDQGTNQETQYF
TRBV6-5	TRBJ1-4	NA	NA	TGTGCCAGCAGTTACGCAACTAATGAAAAACTGTTTTTT	CASSYATNEKLFF
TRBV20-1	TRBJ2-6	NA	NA	TGCAGTGCTTTTACAGGGTTAGAGGCCAACGTCCTGACTTTC	CSAFTGLEANVLTF
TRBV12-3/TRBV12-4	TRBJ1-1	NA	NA	TGTGCCAGCAGTACAGGGAGATGGGCGGACACTGAAGCTTTCTTT	CASSTGRWADTEAFF
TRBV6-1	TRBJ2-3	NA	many	TGTGCCAGCAGCTCACCGGACCCACGGGACACAGATACGCAGTATTTT	CASSSPDPRDTDTQYF
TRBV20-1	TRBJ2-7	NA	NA	TGCAGTGCACGACAGGGACTACCCTACGAGCAGTACTTC	CSARQGLPYEQYF
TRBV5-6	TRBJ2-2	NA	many	TGTGCCAGCAGCAGTTTAAACACCGGGGAGCTGTTTTTT	CASSSLNTGELFF
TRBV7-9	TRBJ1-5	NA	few	TGTGCCAGCAGCGTACAGGGCGATCAGCCCCAGCATTTT	CASSVQGDQPQHF
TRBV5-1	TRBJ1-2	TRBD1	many	TGCGCCAGCAGCCAATTCAAGGTGACAGGGAACTATGGCTACACCTTC	CASSQFKVTGNYGYTF
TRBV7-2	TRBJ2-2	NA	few	TGTGCCAGCAGCGTAGGGGGGCCCGGGGAGCTGTTTTTT	CASSVGGPGELFF
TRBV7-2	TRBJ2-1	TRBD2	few	TGTGCCAGCAGCTTGACTAGCCCTTTACGGAGGAATGAGCAGTTCTTC	CASSLTSPLRRNEQFF
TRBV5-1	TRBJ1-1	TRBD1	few	TGCGCCAGCAGCTTGGTTCGAGAGGGGGCTACCACTGAAGCTTTCTTT	CASSLVREGATTEAFF
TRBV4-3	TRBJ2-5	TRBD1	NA	TGCGCCAGCAGCCAAGGACAGGGGGTCCGAGAGACCCAGTACTTC	CASSQGQGVRETQYF
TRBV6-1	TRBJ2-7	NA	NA	TGTGCCAGCAGTAGGACGGTCAACTACGAGCAGTACTTC	CASSRTVNYEQYF
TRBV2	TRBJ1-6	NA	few	TGTGCCAGCAGTGAAGCGCCTGGGTTTTCACCCCTCCACTTT	CASSEAPGFSPLHF
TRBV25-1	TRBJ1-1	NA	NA	TGTGCCAGCAGTGGGAACATCTTGAACACTGAAGCTTTCTTT	CASSGNILNTEAFF
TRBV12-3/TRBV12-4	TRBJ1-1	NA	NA	TGTGCCAGCAGTCCCCGGGTGGGGACCGCCACAGAAGCTTTCTTT	CASSPRVGTATEAFF
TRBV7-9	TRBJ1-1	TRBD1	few	TGTGCCAGCAGATTCACGGCAGGGGGGACTGAAGCTTTCTTT	CASRFTAGGTEAFF
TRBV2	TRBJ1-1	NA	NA	TGTGCCAGCCAATACGCAGAAGCTTTCTTT	CASQYAEAFF
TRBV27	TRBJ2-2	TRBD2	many	TGTGCCAGCAGTTTTCTAGCGGGTCACACCGGGGAGCTGTTTTTT	CASSFLAGHTGELFF
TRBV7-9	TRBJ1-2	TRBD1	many	TGTGCCAGCAGCTTCGGACAGGGGGCTGGGTATGGCTACACCTTC	CASSFGQGAGYGYTF
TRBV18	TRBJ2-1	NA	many	TGTGCCAGCTCACCAGGGCGCCCACCTCCCTTTCGATACAATGAGCAGTTCTTC	CASSPGRPPPFRYNEQFF